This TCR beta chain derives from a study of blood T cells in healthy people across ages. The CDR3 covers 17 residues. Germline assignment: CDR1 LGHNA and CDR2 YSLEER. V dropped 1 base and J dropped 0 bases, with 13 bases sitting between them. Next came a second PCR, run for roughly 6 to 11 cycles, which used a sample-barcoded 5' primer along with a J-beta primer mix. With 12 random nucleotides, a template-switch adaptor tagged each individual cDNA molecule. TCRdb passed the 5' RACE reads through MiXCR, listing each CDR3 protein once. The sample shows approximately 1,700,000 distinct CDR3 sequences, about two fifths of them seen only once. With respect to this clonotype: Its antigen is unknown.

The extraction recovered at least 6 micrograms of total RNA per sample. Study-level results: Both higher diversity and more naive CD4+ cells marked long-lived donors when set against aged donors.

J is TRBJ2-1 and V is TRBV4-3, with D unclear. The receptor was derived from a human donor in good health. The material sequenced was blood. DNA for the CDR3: TGCGCCAGCAGCCAAGCGGCCTACCGAAACTCCTACAATGAGCAGTTCTTC. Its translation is CASSQAAYRNSYNEQFF.